This passage covers 6 T cell receptor beta chains from one sample sequenced in a study of cytomegalovirus exposure and HLA in healthy donors. Both 60 Vbeta primers and 13 Jbeta primers went into the PCR. The data were produced by immunoSEQ multiplex PCR, yet TCRdb's version contains in-frame clones alone and is incomplete. Among roughly 150,000 clones listed, approximately 80% were seen once. The sample consisted of PBMCs. The source is a woman in her 40s in good health and CMV-seronegative.

The chain employs TRBV10-3 and TRBJ1-5; D call uncertain. There are 15 residues in the CDR3. Trimming removed 2 bases at V and 7 bases at J, with 15 bases between. CDR1 and CDR2 from the germline V gene are ENHRY and SYGVKD. CDR3 bases: TGTGCCATCAGTGAGAACCCACCTCGGGGACAGCCCCAGCATTTT. It is translated as CAISENPPRGQPQHF.

This clone was seen only once. This chain connects TRBV10-3 to TRBJ2-3, with 9 bases identical to TRBD2. With 4 bases clipped from V and 4 bases from J, the junction kept 6 bases outside the gene matches. Germline V gene lookup returns CDR1 ENHRY and CDR2 SYGVKD. The CDR3 contains 15 residues. The CDR3 DNA sequence: TGTGCCATCAGTGCAGCGGGAGGCCAAGCAGATACGCAGTATTTT. Its protein product is CAISAAGGQADTQYF.

This chain uses TRBV5-6 with TRBJ2-3; 9 bases match TRBD2. Germline CDR1 reads SGHDT; CDR2 reads YYEEEE. The CDR3 contains 15 residues. Trimming removed 2 bases from V and 0 bases from J; junction bases left unmatched: 1. The CDR3 protein is CASSLAGGSTDTQYF. In nucleotides, the CDR3 is TGTGCCAGCAGCTTAGCGGGAGGAAGCACAGATACGCAGTATTTT.

The chain couples TRBV7-2 to TRBJ1-5; 9 nucleotides line up with TRBD1. Germline assignment: CDR1 SGHTA and CDR2 FQGNSA. The CDR3 is 15 amino acids. The V and J ends lost 5 bases and 4 bases, in that order; junction bases with no gene match: 6. In DNA form, the CDR3 reads TGTGCCAGCAGCGAGGGACAGGGTCGGAATCAGCCCCAGCATTTT. This codes for CASSEGQGRNQPQHF.

V and J are TRBV28 and TRBJ2-2; 8 bases match TRBD1. Germline trimming cut 7 bases from V and 1 base from J; bases unmatched to any gene: 2. This CDR3 has 14 residues. Germline V gene sequence: CDR1 MDHEN, CDR2 SYDVKM. Here the CDR3 DNA reads TGTGCCAGCACGGGACAGGAGAACACCGGGGAGCTGTTTTTT. Its protein product is CASTGQENTGELFF.

This clone showed up just a few times. The chain uses TRBV10-3 and TRBJ2-7; a possible D gene is TRBD1 (6 bases). This CDR3 contains 16 residues. Looked up from germline, CDR1 is ENHRY and CDR2 is SYGVKD. Trimming took off 6 bases at V and 7 bases at J, with 25 bases between the two ends. CDR3 DNA sequence: TGTGCCATCAGCGATGGACAGAGTCCCCAGATTAGGGAGCAGTACTTC. Residues: CAISDGQSPQIREQYF.